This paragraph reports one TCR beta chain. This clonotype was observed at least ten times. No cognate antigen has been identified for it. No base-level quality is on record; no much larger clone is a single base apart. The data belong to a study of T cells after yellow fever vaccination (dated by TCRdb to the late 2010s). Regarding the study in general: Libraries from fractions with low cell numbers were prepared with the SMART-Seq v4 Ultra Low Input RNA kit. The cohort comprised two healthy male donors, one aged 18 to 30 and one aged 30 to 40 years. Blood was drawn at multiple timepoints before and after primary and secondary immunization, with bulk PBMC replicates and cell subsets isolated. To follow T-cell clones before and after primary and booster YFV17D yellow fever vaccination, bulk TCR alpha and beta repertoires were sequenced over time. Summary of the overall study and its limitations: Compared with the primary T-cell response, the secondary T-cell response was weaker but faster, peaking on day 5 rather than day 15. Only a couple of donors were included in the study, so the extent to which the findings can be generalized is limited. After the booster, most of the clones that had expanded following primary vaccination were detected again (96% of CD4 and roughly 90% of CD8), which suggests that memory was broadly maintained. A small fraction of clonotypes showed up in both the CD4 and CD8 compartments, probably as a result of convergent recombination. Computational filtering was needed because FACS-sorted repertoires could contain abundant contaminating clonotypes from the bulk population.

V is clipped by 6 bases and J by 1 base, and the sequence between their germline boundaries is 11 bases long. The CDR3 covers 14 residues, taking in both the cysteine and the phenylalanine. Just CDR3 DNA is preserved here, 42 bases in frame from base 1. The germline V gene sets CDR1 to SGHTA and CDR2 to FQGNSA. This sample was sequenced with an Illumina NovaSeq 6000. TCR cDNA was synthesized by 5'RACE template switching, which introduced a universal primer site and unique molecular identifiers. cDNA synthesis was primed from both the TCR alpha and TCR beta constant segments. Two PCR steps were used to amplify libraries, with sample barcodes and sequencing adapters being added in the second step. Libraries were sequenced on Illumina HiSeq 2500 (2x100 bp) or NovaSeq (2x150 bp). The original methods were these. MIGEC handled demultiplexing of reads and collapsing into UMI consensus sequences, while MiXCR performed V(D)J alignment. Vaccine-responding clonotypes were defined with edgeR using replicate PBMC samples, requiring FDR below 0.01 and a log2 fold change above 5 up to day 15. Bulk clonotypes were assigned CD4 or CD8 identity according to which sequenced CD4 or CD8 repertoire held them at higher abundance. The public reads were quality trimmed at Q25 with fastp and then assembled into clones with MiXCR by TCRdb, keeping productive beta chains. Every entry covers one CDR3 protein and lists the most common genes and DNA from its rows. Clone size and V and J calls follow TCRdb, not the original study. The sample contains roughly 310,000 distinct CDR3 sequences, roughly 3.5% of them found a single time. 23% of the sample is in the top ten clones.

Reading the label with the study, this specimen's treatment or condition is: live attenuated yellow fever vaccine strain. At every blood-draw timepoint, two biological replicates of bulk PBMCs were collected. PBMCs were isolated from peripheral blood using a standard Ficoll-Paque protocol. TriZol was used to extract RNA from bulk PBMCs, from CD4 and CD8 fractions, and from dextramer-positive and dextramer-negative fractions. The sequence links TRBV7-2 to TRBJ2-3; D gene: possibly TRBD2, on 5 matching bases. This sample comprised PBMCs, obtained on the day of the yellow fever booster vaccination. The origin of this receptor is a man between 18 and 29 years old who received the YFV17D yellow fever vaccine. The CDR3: CASSPDWGTDTQYF. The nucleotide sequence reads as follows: TGTGCCAGCAGTCCGGACTGGGGCACAGATACGCAGTATTTT.